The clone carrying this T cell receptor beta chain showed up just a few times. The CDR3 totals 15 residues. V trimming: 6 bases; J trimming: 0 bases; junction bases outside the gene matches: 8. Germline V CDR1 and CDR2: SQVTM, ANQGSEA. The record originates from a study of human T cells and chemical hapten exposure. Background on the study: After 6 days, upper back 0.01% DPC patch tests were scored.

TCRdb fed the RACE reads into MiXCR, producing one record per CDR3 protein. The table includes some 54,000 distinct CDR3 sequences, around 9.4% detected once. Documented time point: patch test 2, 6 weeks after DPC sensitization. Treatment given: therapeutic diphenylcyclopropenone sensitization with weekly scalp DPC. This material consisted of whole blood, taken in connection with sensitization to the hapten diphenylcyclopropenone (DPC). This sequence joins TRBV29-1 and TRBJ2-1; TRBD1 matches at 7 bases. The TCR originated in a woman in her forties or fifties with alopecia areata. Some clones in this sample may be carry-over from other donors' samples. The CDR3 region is CSVDRRGSSYNEQFF. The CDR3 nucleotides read TGCAGCGTAGACCGCAGGGGGAGCTCCTACAATGAGCAGTTCTTC.